This TCR beta chain originates from a study of early T cells in non-severe SARS-CoV-2 infection. Whole-study findings and limits: Missing private and CD4 specificities, VDJdb matching favored anti-spike CD8 responses.

Each single cDNA molecule received a unique molecular identifier. TCRdb re-called the 5' RACE reads with MiXCR, one entry per CDR3 protein. Of 40,000 to 65,000 distinct CDR3 sequences listed, about 8.2% were seen once; the top ten hold 9.4%. This clonotype was detected a few times. Its antigen is unknown. One end of the junction varies from germline; a read error may be responsible. CDR1 LGHDT and CDR2 YNNKEL come from the germline V gene (reference sequence). The CDR3 is made up of 14 amino acids. The sequence derives from an adult who was a healthcare worker with PCR-confirmed SARS-CoV-2 infection or an uninfected control (not recorded which). The rearrangement joins TRBV3-1 to TRBJ1-2, with TRBD1 identical over 9 bases. Sequenced material: whole blood. The CDR3 DNA reads as TGTGCCAGCAGCCCGCCCGGGACAGGGAGTAGGCTCGCCTTC. It encodes CASSPPGTGSRLAF.